The present T cell receptor beta chain was sequenced within a study of response to subunit inactivated influenza vaccine. Study-wide results and caveats: Few additional T cells are recruited per seasonal influenza vaccination, authors suggested.

From the RT-PCR reads, TCRdb called clonotypes with MiXCR, one entry per CDR3 protein. The sample has over 650,000 distinct CDR3 sequences, approximately 17% seen once. Concerning this clonotype: Its matching antigen is unknown.

The CDR3 consists of 15 residues. V was pared by 5 bases and J by 0 bases, with 14 bases between. The chain has TRBV12-3 or TRBV12-4 and TRBJ2-7; D is ambiguous. This clonotype was obtained from a man in his fifties or sixties who received an inactivated influenza vaccine. Specimen: PBMCs from blood, collected around 5 days after vaccination. The CDR3 DNA follows: TGTGCCAGCAGTCCAACAGCGTACCGCTCCTACGAGCAGTACTTC. Residues: CASSPTAYRSYEQYF.